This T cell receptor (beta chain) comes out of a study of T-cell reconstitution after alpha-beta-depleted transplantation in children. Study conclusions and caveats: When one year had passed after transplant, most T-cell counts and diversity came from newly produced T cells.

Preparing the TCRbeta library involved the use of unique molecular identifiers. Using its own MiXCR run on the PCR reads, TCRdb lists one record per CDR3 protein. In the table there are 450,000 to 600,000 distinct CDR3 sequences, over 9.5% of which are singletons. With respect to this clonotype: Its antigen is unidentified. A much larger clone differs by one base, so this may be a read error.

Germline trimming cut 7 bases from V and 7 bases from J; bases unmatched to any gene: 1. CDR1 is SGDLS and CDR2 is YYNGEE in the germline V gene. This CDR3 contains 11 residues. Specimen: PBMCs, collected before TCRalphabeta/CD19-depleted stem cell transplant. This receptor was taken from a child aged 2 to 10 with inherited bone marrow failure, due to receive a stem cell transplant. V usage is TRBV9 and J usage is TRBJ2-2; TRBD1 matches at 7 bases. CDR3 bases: TGTGCCAGCGCAGGGGGCGGGGAGCTGTTTTTT. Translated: CASAGGGELFF.